This TCR beta chain was found in a study of blood T cell repertoires in COVID-19. Across the study: In each case, the material was cDNA or gDNA derived from T cells, B-cell-depleted T cells, or PBMCs.

The protocol was immunoSEQ multiplex PCR, while the TCRdb copy is restricted to in-frame clones and leaves out a portion. The data contain roughly 140,000 clones, 88% of them seen just once; the ten biggest clones take up about 2.5%. V was cut by 2 bases and J by 4 bases, with 8 bases left in between. Germline loops: CDR1 SGHDT, CDR2 YYEEEE. This CDR3 comprises 13 residues. This sequence joins TRBV5-6 and TRBJ2-3, with D possibly being TRBD2 (5 bases). Sequencing was done on a sample of peripheral blood. The TCR was taken from a human donor in a cohort sampled during active COVID-19. The CDR3, as DNA: TGTGCCAGCAGCTTCCCCGGGGCAGATACGCAGTATTTT. Residues: CASSFPGADTQYF.